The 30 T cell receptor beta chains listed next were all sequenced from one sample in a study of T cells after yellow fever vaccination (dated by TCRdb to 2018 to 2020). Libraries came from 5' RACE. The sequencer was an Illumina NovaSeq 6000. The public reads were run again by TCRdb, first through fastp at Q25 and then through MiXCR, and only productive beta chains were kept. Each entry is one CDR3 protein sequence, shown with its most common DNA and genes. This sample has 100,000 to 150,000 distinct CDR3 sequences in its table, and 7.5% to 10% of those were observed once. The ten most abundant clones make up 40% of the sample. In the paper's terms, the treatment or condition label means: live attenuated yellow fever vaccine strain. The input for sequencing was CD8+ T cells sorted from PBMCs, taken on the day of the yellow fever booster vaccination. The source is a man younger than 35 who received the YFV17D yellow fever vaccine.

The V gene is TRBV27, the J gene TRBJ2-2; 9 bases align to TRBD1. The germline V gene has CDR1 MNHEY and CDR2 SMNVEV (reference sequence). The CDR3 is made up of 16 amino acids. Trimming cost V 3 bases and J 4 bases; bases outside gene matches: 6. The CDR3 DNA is TGTGCCAGCAGTTTTTGGGGGACAGGGAGCACCGGGGAGCTGTTTTTT. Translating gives CASSFWGTGSTGELFF.

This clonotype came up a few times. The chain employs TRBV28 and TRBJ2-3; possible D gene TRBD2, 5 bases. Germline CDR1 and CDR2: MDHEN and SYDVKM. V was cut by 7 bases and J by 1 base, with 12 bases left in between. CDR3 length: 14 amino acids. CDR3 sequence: CASNLAEGTDTQYF. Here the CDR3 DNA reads TGTGCCAGCAACTTGGCGGAGGGCACAGATACGCAGTATTTT.

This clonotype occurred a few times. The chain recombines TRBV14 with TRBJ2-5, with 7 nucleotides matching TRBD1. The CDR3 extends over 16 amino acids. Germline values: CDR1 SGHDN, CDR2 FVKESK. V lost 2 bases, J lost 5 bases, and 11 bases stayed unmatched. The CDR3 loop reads CASSQSKGAPLETQYF. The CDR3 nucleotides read TGTGCCAGCAGCCAATCAAAGGGGGCCCCCTTGGAGACCCAGTACTTC.

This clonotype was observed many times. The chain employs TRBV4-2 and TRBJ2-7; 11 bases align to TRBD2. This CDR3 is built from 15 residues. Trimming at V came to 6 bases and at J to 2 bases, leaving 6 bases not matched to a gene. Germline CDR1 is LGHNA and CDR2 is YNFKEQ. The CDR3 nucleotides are TGTGCCAGCAGTCATAGACTAGCGGGGACCTACGAGCAGTACTTC. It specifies CASSHRLAGTYEQYF.

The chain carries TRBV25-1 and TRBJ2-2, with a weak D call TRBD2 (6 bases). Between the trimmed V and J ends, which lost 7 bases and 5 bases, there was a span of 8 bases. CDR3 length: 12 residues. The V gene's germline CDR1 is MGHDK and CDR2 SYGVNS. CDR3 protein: CASKGTTGELFF. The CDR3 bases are TGTGCCAGCAAAGGGACTACCGGGGAGCTGTTTTTT.

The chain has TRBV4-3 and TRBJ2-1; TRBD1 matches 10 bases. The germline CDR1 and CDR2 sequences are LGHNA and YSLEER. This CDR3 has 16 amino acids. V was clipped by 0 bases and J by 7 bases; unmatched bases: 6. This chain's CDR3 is CASSQELGQGINEQFF. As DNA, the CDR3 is TGCGCCAGCAGCCAAGAACTGGGACAGGGGATTAATGAGCAGTTCTTC.

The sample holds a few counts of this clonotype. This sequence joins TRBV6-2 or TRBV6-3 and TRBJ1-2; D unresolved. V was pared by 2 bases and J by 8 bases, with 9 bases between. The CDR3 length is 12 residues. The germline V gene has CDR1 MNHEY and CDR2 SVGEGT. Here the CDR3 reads CASSYREEGYTF. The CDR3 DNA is TGTGCCAGCAGTTACAGGGAGGAAGGCTACACCTTC.

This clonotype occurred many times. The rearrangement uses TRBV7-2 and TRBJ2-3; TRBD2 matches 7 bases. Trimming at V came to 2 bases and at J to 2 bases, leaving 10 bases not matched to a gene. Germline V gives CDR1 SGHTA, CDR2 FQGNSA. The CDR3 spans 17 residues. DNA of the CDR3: TGTGCCAGCAGCTTACTCCCCTCCGGGGGGAACACAGATACGCAGTATTTT. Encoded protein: CASSLLPSGGNTDTQYF.

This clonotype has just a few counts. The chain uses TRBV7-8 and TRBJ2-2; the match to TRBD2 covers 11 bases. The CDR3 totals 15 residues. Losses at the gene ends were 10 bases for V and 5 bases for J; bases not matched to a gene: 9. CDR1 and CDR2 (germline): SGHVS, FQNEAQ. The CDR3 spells CATEGLAGSTGELFF. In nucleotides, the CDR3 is TGTGCCACCGAAGGACTAGCGGGTTCAACCGGGGAGCTGTTTTTT.

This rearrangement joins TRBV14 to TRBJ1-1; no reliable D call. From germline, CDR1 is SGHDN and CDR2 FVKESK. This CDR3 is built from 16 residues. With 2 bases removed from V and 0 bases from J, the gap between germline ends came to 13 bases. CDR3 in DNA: TGTGCCAGCAGCCAAACTGGGCCTGTTTTGAACACTGAAGCTTTCTTT. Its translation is CASSQTGPVLNTEAFF.

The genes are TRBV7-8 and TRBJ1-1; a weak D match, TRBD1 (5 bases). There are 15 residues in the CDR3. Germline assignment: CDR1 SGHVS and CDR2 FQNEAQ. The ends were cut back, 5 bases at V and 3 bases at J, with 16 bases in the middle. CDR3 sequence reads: CASSRGHLGHTEAFF. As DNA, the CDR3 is TGTGCCAGCAGCCGCGGACACCTAGGGCACACTGAAGCTTTCTTT.

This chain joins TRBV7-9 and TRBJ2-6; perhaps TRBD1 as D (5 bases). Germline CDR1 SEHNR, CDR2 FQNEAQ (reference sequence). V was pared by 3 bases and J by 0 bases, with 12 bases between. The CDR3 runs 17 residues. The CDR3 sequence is CASSFQGLSSGANVLTF. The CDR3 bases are TGTGCCAGCAGCTTCCAGGGATTAAGCTCTGGGGCCAACGTCCTGACTTTC.

The CDR3 reads CASSPATRGQETQYF. The CDR3 nucleotides read TGCGCCAGCAGCCCCGCGACTCGGGGACAAGAGACCCAGTACTTC. This chain uses TRBV4-1 with TRBJ2-5, with a tentative D call TRBD2 (5 bases). Trimming shortened V by 4 bases and J by 2 bases, and 14 bases separated the two germline ends. The germline V gene encodes CDR1 MGHRA and CDR2 YSYEKL. The CDR3 sequence is 15 residues long.

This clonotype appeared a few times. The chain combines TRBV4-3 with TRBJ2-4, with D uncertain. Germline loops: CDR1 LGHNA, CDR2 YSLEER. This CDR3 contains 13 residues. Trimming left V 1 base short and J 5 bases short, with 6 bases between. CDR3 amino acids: CASSQGQQNIQYF. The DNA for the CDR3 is TGCGCCAGCAGCCAAGGGCAGCAAAACATTCAGTACTTC.

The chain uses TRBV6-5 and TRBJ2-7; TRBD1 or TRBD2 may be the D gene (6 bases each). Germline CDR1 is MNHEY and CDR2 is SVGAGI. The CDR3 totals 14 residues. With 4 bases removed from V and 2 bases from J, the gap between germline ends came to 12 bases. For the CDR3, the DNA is TGTGCCAGCAGTTGGGGGGCAGGGGCCTACGAGCAGTACTTC. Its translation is CASSWGAGAYEQYF.

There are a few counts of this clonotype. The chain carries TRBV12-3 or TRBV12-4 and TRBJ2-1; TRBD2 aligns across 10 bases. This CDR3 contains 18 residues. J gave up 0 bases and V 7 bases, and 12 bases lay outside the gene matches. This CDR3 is CASTPQRGGESSYNEQFF. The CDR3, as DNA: TGTGCCAGCACCCCCCAGCGGGGGGGAGAAAGCTCCTACAATGAGCAGTTCTTC.

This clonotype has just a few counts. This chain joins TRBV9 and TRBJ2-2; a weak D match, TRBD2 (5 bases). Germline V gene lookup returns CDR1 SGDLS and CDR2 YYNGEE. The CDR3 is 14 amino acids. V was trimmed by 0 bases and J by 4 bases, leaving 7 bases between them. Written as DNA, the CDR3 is TGTGCCAGCAGCGTAGGCGGGTCCACCGGGGAGCTGTTTTTT. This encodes CASSVGGSTGELFF.

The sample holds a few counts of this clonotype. Here the CDR3 reads CASSQGGQQFF. The CDR3, as DNA: TGCGCCAGCAGCCAAGGGGGACAGCAGTTCTTC. The chain has TRBV4-1 and TRBJ2-1; D is tentatively TRBD1 or TRBD2 (5 bases each). The germline CDR1 and CDR2 sequences are MGHRA and YSYEKL. The CDR3 contains 11 residues. The V end lost 1 base, the J end lost 11 bases, and 6 bases lay between the germline ends.

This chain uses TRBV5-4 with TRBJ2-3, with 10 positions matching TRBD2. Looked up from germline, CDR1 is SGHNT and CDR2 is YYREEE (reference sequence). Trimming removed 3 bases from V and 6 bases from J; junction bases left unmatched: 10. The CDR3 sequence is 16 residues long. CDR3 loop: CASSSWLLAGEDTQYF. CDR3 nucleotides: TGTGCCAGCAGCTCGTGGCTTCTAGCGGGGGAGGATACGCAGTATTTT.

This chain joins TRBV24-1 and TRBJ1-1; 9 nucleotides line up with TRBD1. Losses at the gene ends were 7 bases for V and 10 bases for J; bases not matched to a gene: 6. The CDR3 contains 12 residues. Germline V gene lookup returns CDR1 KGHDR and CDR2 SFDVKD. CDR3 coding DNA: TGTGCCACCAGGGATGACAGGGGGGGAGCTTTCTTT. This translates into CATRDDRGGAFF.

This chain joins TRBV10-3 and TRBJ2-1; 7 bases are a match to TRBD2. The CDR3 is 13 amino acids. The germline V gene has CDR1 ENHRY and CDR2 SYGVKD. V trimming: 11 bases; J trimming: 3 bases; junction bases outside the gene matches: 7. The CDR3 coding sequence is TGTGCCGCGCGGGAGCCACTCTACAATGAGCAGTTCTTC. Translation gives CAAREPLYNEQFF.

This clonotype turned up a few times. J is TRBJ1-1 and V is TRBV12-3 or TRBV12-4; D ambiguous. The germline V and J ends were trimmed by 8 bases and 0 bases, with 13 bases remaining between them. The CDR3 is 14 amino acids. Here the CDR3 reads CASAQLPLNTEAFF. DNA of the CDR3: TGTGCCAGCGCGCAGTTACCACTGAACACTGAAGCTTTCTTT.

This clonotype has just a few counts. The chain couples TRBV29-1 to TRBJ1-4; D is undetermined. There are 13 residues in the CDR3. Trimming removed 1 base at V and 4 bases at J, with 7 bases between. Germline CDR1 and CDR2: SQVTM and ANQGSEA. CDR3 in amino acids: CSVEAQINEKLFF. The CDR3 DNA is TGCAGCGTTGAAGCCCAGATTAATGAAAAACTGTTTTTT.

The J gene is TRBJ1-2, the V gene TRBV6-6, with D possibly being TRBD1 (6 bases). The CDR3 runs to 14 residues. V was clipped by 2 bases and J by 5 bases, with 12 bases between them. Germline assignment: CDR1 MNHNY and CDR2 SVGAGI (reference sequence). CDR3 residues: CASSYGGGAYGYTF. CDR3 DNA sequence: TGTGCCAGCAGTTACGGGGGGGGGGCGTATGGCTACACCTTC.

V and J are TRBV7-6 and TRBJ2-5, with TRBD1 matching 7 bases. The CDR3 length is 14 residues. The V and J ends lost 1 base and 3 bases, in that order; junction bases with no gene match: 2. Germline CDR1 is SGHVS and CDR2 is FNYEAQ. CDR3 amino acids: CASSLDRGEETQYF. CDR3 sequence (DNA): TGTGCCAGCAGCTTAGACAGGGGTGAAGAGACCCAGTACTTC.

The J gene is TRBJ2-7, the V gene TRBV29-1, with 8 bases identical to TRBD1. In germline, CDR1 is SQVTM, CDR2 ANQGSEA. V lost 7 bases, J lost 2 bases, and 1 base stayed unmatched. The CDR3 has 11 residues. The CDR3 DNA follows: TGCAGCGGCAGGGGGCCCTACGAGCAGTACTTC. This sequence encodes CSGRGPYEQYF.

The CDR3 region is CASSEDPAGGREQYF. The CDR3, as DNA: TGTGCCAGCAGTGAAGACCCAGCGGGGGGGCGCGAGCAGTACTTC. The V gene is TRBV2, the J gene TRBJ2-7, with 10 nucleotides matching TRBD2. Germline CDR1 is SNHLY and CDR2 is FYNNEI. CDR3 length equals 15 residues. Trimming cost V 1 base and J 6 bases; bases outside gene matches: 6.

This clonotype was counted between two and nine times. DNA for the CDR3: TGTGCCTGGAGTGTACCAGGAATGGGCCGGACTGAAGCTTTCTTT. It codes for CAWSVPGMGRTEAFF. The V gene is TRBV30, the J gene TRBJ1-1; D is unresolved. V was shortened by 0 bases and J by 5 bases, with 16 bases between the two germline ends. The CDR3 spans 15 residues. Germline CDR1 is GTSNPN and CDR2 is SVGIG (reference sequence).

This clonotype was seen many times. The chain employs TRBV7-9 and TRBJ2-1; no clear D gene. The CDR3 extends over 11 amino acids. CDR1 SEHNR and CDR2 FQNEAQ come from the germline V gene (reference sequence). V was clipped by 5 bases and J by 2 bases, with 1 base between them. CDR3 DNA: TGTGCCAGCAGCCCCTACAATGAGCAGTTCTTC. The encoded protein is CASSPYNEQFF.

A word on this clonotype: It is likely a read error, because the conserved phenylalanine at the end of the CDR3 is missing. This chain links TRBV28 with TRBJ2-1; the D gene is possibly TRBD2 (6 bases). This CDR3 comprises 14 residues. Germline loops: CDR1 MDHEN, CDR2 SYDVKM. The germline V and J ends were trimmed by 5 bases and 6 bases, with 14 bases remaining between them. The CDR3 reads CASSPRGGINEQFS. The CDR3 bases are TGTGCCAGCAGTCCCCGAGGAGGGATCAATGAGCAGTTCTCC.